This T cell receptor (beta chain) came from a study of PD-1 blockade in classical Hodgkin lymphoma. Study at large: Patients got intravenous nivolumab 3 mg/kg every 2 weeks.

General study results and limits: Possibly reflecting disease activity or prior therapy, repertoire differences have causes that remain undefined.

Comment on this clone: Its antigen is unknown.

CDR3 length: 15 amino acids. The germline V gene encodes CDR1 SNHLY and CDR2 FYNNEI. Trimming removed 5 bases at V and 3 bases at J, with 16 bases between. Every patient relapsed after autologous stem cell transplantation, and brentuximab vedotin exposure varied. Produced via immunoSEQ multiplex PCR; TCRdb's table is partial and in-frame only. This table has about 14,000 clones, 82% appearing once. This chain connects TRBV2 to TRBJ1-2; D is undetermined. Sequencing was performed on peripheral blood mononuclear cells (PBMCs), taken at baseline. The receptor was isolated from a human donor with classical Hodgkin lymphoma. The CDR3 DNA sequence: TGTGCCAGCAGTAGGGCGAATTCCGGGGACTATGGCTACACCTTC. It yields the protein CASSRANSGDYGYTF.